Presented here are 13 T cell receptor beta chains from one specimen sequenced in a study of blood T cell repertoires in COVID-19. Some clones are missing from TCRdb's copy, which holds only in-frame ones; the method was immunoSEQ multiplex PCR. The top ten hold about 4.2% of the sample, which has fewer than 350,000 clones, approximately 90% seen once. The sequenced material came from peripheral blood. These receptors all stem from a man aged 35-49 years with acute or convalescent COVID-19.

The chain recombines TRBV30 with TRBJ2-7, with a tentative D call TRBD2 (5 bases). CDR3 length: 13 amino acids. Germline V gene data show CDR1 as GTSNPN and CDR2 as SVGIG (reference sequence). With 0 bases removed from V and 6 bases from J, the gap between germline ends came to 12 bases. The CDR3 DNA sequence: TGTGCCTGGAGTGTAGGGCTAGCTACCGAGCAGTACTTC. Residues: CAWSVGLATEQYF.

The chain is built from TRBV12-3 or TRBV12-4 and TRBJ1-3, with TRBD1 identical over 7 bases. This CDR3 is 12 amino acids long. V shed 8 bases and J 3 bases; nucleotides not matched to a gene: 1. The CDR3 coding sequence is TGTGCCAGCGACAGGGATGGAAACACCATATATTTT. Translating gives CASDRDGNTIYF.

The chain couples TRBV2 to TRBJ2-7; D possibly corresponds to TRBD2 (5 bases). The CDR3 has 14 residues. Germline V gene lookup returns CDR1 SNHLY and CDR2 FYNNEI. V was shortened by 7 bases and J by 5 bases, with 18 bases between the two germline ends. The CDR3 is CASTRTGIENEQYF. DNA of the CDR3: TGTGCCAGCACCCGGACGGGGATTGAGAACGAGCAGTACTTC.

The V gene is TRBV3-1 (or the pseudogene TRBV3-2), the J gene TRBJ2-6; D may be TRBD1 (6 bases). This CDR3 has 15 residues. The ends were cut back, 5 bases at V and 2 bases at J, with 10 bases in the middle. The germline V gene has CDR1 LGHDT and CDR2 YNNKEL (reference sequence). CDR3 nucleotide sequence: TGTGCCAGCAGCAGCACAGGGCCTGGGGCCAACGTCCTGACTTTC. It encodes CASSSTGPGANVLTF.

The DNA for the CDR3 is TGCGCCAGCAGCCAACTTCCCTTAGGCGGCGTGCTGGACGAGCAGTACTTC. Translation gives CASSQLPLGGVLDEQYF. The J gene is TRBJ2-7, the V gene TRBV4-1; no firm D call. V was shortened by 2 bases and J by 5 bases, with 22 bases between the two germline ends. CDR1 and CDR2 (germline): MGHRA, YSYEKL. This CDR3 has 17 amino acids.

This chain connects TRBV5-1 to TRBJ1-2, with no clear D. Germline V gene lookup returns CDR1 SGHRS and CDR2 YFSETQ. CDR3 length: 13 residues. V lost 5 bases, J lost 0 bases, and 8 bases lay in between. The CDR3 loop reads CASSPGANYGYTF. The CDR3 nucleotides are TGCGCCAGCAGTCCCGGTGCTAACTATGGCTACACCTTC. Full variable domain (rest looked up from reference TRBV5-1 and TRBJ1-2): KAGVTQTPRYLIKTRGQQVTLSCSPISGHRSVSWYQQTPGQGLQFLFEYFSETQRNKGNFPGRFSGRQFSNSRSEMNVSTLELGDSALYLCASSPGANYGYTFGSGTRLTVV.

This rearrangement joins TRBV2 to TRBJ1-2; D is perhaps TRBD1 (6 bases). CDR1 is SNHLY and CDR2 is FYNNEI in the germline V gene. Between the trimmed V and J ends, which lost 3 bases and 6 bases, there was a span of 8 bases. This CDR3 comprises 12 residues. CDR3 DNA sequence: TGTGCCAGCAGTGACAGGGGACATGGCTACACCTTC. It codes for CASSDRGHGYTF.

This chain joins TRBV5-4 and TRBJ1-1; the D is unclear. The germline CDR1 and CDR2 sequences are SGHNT and YYREEE (reference sequence). The CDR3 is made up of 14 amino acids. V dropped 4 bases and J dropped 5 bases, with 15 bases sitting between them. The CDR3 here is CASSPPRGETEAFF. The CDR3 DNA reads TGTGCCAGCAGCCCGCCCCGGGGAGAGACTGAAGCTTTCTTT.

The chain is built from TRBV11-2 and TRBJ2-7; TRBD2 might be the D (6 bases). This CDR3 is 15 amino acids long. V was shortened by 2 bases and J by 5 bases, with 16 bases between the two germline ends. Germline V gene sequence: CDR1 SGHAT, CDR2 FQNNGV. Here the CDR3 DNA reads TGTGCCAGCAGCTTATCCGGGACTCAGGACCACGAGCAGTACTTC. Its protein is CASSLSGTQDHEQYF.

The table lists this clone with a few counts. The chain couples TRBV5-1 to TRBJ2-3, with 10 bases lining up with TRBD2. CDR3 size: 15 residues. Germline V gene lookup returns CDR1 SGHRS and CDR2 YFSETQ. After removal of 1 base from V and 5 bases from J, the junction contained 4 bases not matched to a gene. DNA for the CDR3: TGCGCCAGCAGCTTGAGCGGGGGGGCCGGAGATACGCAGTATTTT. Translating it yields CASSLSGGAGDTQYF.

The chain combines TRBV5-1 with TRBJ2-7, with D tentatively TRBD2 (5 bases). The V and J ends lost 3 bases and 3 bases respectively, with 10 bases between them. CDR3 length: 13 amino acids. Germline-derived CDR1 and CDR2 are SGHRS and YFSETQ. In nucleotides, the CDR3 is TGCGCCAGCAGCTGGGGAGTTAGCTACGAGCAGTACTTC. It is translated as CASSWGVSYEQYF.

The rearrangement joins TRBV5-4 to TRBJ2-1, with a tentative D call TRBD1 (6 bases). Trimming removed 7 bases from V and 7 bases from J, with 18 bases in between. The CDR3 sequence is 14 residues long. In germline, CDR1 is SGHNT, CDR2 YYREEE (reference sequence). The chain's CDR3 is CASVPQGSNNEQFF. The CDR3 DNA follows: TGTGCCAGCGTCCCACAGGGAAGTAATAATGAGCAGTTCTTC.

The chain is built from TRBV12-5 and TRBJ2-3; possibly TRBD2 for D (6 bases). V lost 8 bases, J lost 5 bases, and 14 bases lay in between. The CDR3 contains 13 residues. CDR1 LGHNT and CDR2 FRNRAP come from the germline V gene. The CDR3 protein is CASLSRRGDTQYF. The CDR3 DNA reads as TGTGCTAGTTTGTCCCGGAGGGGAGATACGCAGTATTTT.